One sample yielded the 16 T cell receptor beta chains listed below, sequenced in a study of shared clonotypes between healthy human individuals (dated by TCRdb to 2020 to 2021). The library was made by the immunoSEQ multiplex PCR assay. TCRdb retrieved this table from immuneACCESS and kept in-frame rearrangements only. Not all clones are present; in checked studies, unresolved V genes account for under half, and no reason is known for the remainder. Counted in this sample were some 2,100,000 clones; roughly 95% of them appeared once. The top ten clones comprise roughly 0.13% of the sample. What was sequenced was naive CD4+ T cells sorted from blood. The cell subset or site label of this sample denotes: CD45RA+ positively selected. Receptors were obtained from a man aged 18 to 29 in good health.

Note on this clone: Other DNA sequences in this specimen translate into the identical CDR3. The V gene is TRBV5-1, the J gene TRBJ2-3; D could derive from TRBD1 or TRBD2 (5 bases each). Trimming removed 3 bases at V and 0 bases at J, with 11 bases between. Germline CDR1 reads SGHRS; CDR2 reads YFSETQ. The CDR3 is 15 residues long. CDR3 sequence (DNA): TGCGCCAGCAGCTCTGGGGGACGTAGCACAGATACGCAGTATTTT. It specifies CASSSGGRSTDTQYF.

The V and J genes are TRBV28 and TRBJ1-1; perhaps TRBD1 as D (6 bases). The CDR3 covers 14 residues. V lost 2 bases to trimming and J lost 6 bases, with 13 bases between them. Germline CDR1 is MDHEN and CDR2 is SYDVKM. This CDR3 is CASSLGTPVAEAFF. In DNA, the CDR3 is TGTGCCAGCAGTTTAGGGACACCGGTTGCTGAAGCTTTCTTT.

This clone was observed a single time. The chain couples TRBV4-2 to TRBJ1-1; 7 bases match TRBD1. V shed 5 bases and J 4 bases; nucleotides not matched to a gene: 10. CDR1 and CDR2 from the germline V gene are LGHNA and YNFKEQ. This CDR3 has 15 amino acids. CDR3 DNA sequence: TGTGCCAGCAGCACTCGTTTAACAGGGGTCACTGAAGCTTTCTTT. Translating gives CASSTRLTGVTEAFF.

The rearrangement uses TRBV30 and TRBJ1-5; no clear D gene. The V gene's germline CDR1 is GTSNPN and CDR2 SVGIG (reference sequence). The CDR3 has 13 amino acids. V lost 4 bases and J 0 bases, leaving 7 bases between the germline ends. Here the CDR3 reads CAWTTNSNQPQHF. The CDR3 bases are TGTGCCTGGACCACCAATAGCAATCAGCCCCAGCATTTT. The variable domain in full, with the rest retrieved from reference TRBV30 and TRBJ1-5, is SQTIHQWPATLVQPVGSPLSLECTVEGTSNPNLYWYRQAAGRGLQLLFYSVGIGQISSEVPQNLSASRPQDRQFILSSKKLLLSDSGFYLCAWTTNSNQPQHFGDGTRLSIL.

This clone showed up just once. The chain recombines TRBV6-6 with TRBJ1-1, with 9 bases identical to TRBD1. CDR1 and CDR2 (germline): MNHNY, SVGAGI (reference sequence). The trim removed 6 bases at V and 8 bases at J, leaving 7 bases unmatched. The CDR3 has 13 amino acids. The DNA of the CDR3 is TGTGCCAGCAGCGGGGACAGGGAAGGCGAAGCTTTCTTT. It specifies CASSGDREGEAFF.

Concerning this clone itself: Other nucleotide sequences in the sample specify the same CDR3. The chain has TRBV5-1 and TRBJ2-1; 12 bases align to TRBD2. Germline V gives CDR1 SGHRS, CDR2 YFSETQ. J gave up 8 bases and V 0 bases, and 0 bases lay outside the gene matches. The CDR3 runs 14 residues. CDR3 in amino acids: CASSLGLAGDEQFF. CDR3 sequence (DNA): TGCGCCAGCAGCTTGGGACTAGCGGGAGATGAGCAGTTCTTC.

In regard to this clone: The same CDR3 arises from other DNA sequences in this sample as well. This chain joins TRBV5-1 and TRBJ1-5; maybe TRBD1 (6 bases). Germline V gives CDR1 SGHRS, CDR2 YFSETQ. V dropped 0 bases and J dropped 2 bases, with 9 bases sitting between them. The CDR3 covers 15 residues. DNA of the CDR3: TGCGCCAGCAGCTTGGAGGGGGGTGGCAATCAGCCCCAGCATTTT. Protein product: CASSLEGGGNQPQHF.

This clone was found a few times. This chain uses TRBV30 with TRBJ1-1; unclear D gene. The germline V gene has CDR1 GTSNPN and CDR2 SVGIG (reference sequence). This CDR3 has 11 amino acids. Trimming pared 2 bases from V and 7 bases from J, leaving 8 bases between. CDR3 sequence (DNA): TGTGCCTGGAGTAAAGGCCTTGAAGCTTTCTTT. This encodes CAWSKGLEAFF.

V gene TRBV7-2 combines with J gene TRBJ2-7, with 9 bases aligning to TRBD2. Germline V CDR1 and CDR2: SGHTA, FQGNSA. The CDR3 contains 18 residues. V shed 4 bases, J shed 3 bases, and the junction held 16 bases outside the gene matches. The CDR3, as DNA: TGTGCCAGCAGCTGGGACAGCACCGGGACTAGCTCACACTACGAGCAGTACTTC. Protein: CASSWDSTGTSSHYEQYF. The whole variable domain, filled in from reference TRBV7-2 and TRBJ2-7, reads GAGVSQSPSNKVTEKGKDVELRCDPISGHTALYWYRQSLGQGLEFLIYFQGNSAPDKSGLPSDRFSAERTGGSVSTLTIQRTQQEDSAVYLCASSWDSTGTSSHYEQYFGPGTRLTVT.

For this clone: The sample carries other DNA sequences with the same CDR3. The J gene is TRBJ2-5, the V gene TRBV19; 10 positions agree with TRBD1. Germline values: CDR1 LNHDA, CDR2 SQIVND (reference sequence). The length of the CDR3 is 14 residues. J gave up 5 bases and V 5 bases, and 5 bases lay outside the gene matches. CDR3 DNA sequence: TGTGCCAGTAGTTCGACAGGGGGCTCGGAGACCCAGTACTTC. It encodes CASSSTGGSETQYF.

The chain uses TRBV7-9 and TRBJ1-6, with D maybe TRBD1 (5 bases). The CDR3 runs to 18 residues. CDR1 and CDR2 (germline): SEHNR, FQNEAQ (reference sequence). Trimming stripped 5 bases from V and 3 bases from J, with 20 bases between. The CDR3 protein is CASSPEGLGALYNSPLHF. CDR3 sequence (DNA): TGTGCCAGCAGCCCTGAGGGGTTAGGGGCCCTCTATAATTCACCCCTCCACTTT.

The chain couples TRBV30 to TRBJ2-3; no clear D gene. CDR3 length equals 14 residues. Germline V gene data show CDR1 as GTSNPN and CDR2 as SVGIG (reference sequence). Trimming stripped 0 bases from V and 5 bases from J, with 12 bases between. The CDR3 region is CAWSVRSWGDTQYF. The DNA of the CDR3 is TGTGCCTGGAGTGTACGGTCGTGGGGAGATACGCAGTATTTT.

The chain employs TRBV6-1 and TRBJ1-2; D not resolved. V gave up 1 base and J gave up 4 bases, with 10 bases separating them. CDR1 is MNHNS, CDR2 SASEGT, per germline. This CDR3 spans 14 amino acids. The CDR3 sequence is CASSEEGSIYGYTF. The CDR3 bases are TGTGCCAGCAGTGAAGAGGGCAGCATCTATGGCTACACCTTC.

V gene TRBV11-2 combines with J gene TRBJ1-2, with 7 bases that match TRBD1. Germline lookup yields CDR1 SGHAT and CDR2 FQNNGV. The CDR3 covers 14 residues. The V and J ends lost 6 bases and 7 bases, in that order; junction bases with no gene match: 11. The CDR3 DNA reads as TGTGCCAGCAGACGGACAGGCTCGACGGGTGGCTACACCTTC. Protein: CASRRTGSTGGYTF. Drawing the rest from reference TRBV11-2 and TRBJ1-2, the complete variable domain is EAGVAQSPRYKIIEKRQSVAFWCNPISGHATLYWYQQILGQGPKLLIQFQNNGVVDDSQLPKDRFSAERLKGVDSTLKIQPAKLEDSAVYLCASRRTGSTGGYTFGSGTRLTVV.

V is TRBV18 and J is TRBJ1-4; TRBD1 might be the D (5 bases). Trimming pared 4 bases from V and 7 bases from J, leaving 13 bases between. This CDR3 is built from 14 residues. Germline V gene data show CDR1 as KGHSH and CDR2 as LQKENI. The DNA of the CDR3 is TGTGCCAGCTCACTTACCAGGGTTGGTGAAAAACTGTTTTTT. Translating gives CASSLTRVGEKLFF.

The chain uses TRBV7-9 and TRBJ2-7; D remains ambiguous. Germline V gives CDR1 SEHNR, CDR2 FQNEAQ (reference sequence). CDR3 length: 12 amino acids. Trimming left V 1 base short and J 7 bases short, with 8 bases between. CDR3 sequence (DNA): TGTGCCAGCAGCTTAGGAGGTTTAGAGCAGTACTTC. The encoded protein is CASSLGGLEQYF.